The subject of this entry is one T cell receptor beta chain. This sample stems from a study of blood T cell repertoires in COVID-19. CDR1 is SGHVS and CDR2 is FNYEAQ in the germline V gene. Unmatched junction bases numbered 8, after V lost 1 base and J lost 4 bases. This CDR3 contains 18 residues. Some clones are missing from TCRdb's copy, which holds only in-frame ones; the method was immunoSEQ multiplex PCR. The sample holds some 130,000 clones, around three quarters seen once. The rearrangement links TRBV7-6 to TRBJ2-7, with 15 nucleotides matching TRBD2. Sequencing was done on a sample of peripheral blood. The clonotype originates from a human donor in a cohort sampled during active COVID-19. CDR3 sequence (DNA): TGTGCCAGCAGCTTAGGGACTAGCGGGGGGGTTAAATCATACGAGCAGTACTTC. It codes for CASSLGTSGGVKSYEQYF.